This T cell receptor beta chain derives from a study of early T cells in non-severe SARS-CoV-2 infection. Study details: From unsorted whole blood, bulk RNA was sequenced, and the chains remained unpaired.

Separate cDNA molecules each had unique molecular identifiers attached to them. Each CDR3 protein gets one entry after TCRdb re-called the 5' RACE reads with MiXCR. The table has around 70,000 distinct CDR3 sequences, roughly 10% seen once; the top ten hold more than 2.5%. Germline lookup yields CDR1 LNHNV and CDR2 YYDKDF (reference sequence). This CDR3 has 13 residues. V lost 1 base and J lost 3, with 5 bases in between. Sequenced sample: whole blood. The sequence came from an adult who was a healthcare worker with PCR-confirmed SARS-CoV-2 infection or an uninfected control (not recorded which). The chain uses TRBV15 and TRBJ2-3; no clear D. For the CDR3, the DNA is TGTGCCACCAGCAGAGTGAGGACAGATACGCAGTATTTT. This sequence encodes CATSRVRTDTQYF. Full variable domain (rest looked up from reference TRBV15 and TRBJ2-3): DAMVIQNPRYQVTQFGKPVTLSCSQTLNHNVMYWYQQKSSQAPKLLFHYYDKDFNNEADTPDNFQSRRPNTSFCFLDIRSPGLGDTAMYLCATSRVRTDTQYFGPGTRLTVL.